What follows are 30 T cell receptor beta chains derived from one specimen sequenced in a study of T cell responses to AZD1222 COVID-19 vaccine (dated by TCRdb to the early 2020s). Library generation was performed with the immunoSEQ multiplex PCR assay. Sourced from immuneACCESS, this table was stored by TCRdb with only in-frame sequences that have V and J called. A share of the clones is absent; for the studies checked, an unresolved V gene accounts for under half, and the remainder has no known explanation. The sample table shows more than 95,000 clones, and about 89% are seen once. The biggest ten clones account for about 7.4% of the sample. Interpreted using the paper, the time point label stands for: about 28 days (+/-7) after the second vaccine dose. Specimen: peripheral blood, collected 28 days after the second AZD1222 dose. These TCRs come from an adult who received the AZD1222 COVID-19 vaccine.

The chain is built from TRBV6-1 and TRBJ2-7; D is undetermined. The CDR3 has 12 residues. The V gene lost 2 bases and the J gene lost 10 bases, with 12 bases spanning the gap. The germline CDR1 and CDR2 sequences are MNHNS and SASEGT. CDR3 DNA sequence: TGTGCCAGCAGTGAAATGGGCAGGCCCCAGTACTTC. Translation: CASSEMGRPQYF.

The chain has TRBV19 and TRBJ2-3; a weak D match, TRBD2 (5 bases). Germline CDR1 LNHDA, CDR2 SQIVND (reference sequence). The V gene lost 7 bases and the J gene lost 0 bases, with 17 bases spanning the gap. The CDR3 extends over 16 amino acids. CDR3 protein: CASTEGYGTSTDTQYF. CDR3 DNA: TGTGCCAGTACCGAGGGTTACGGCACTAGCACAGATACGCAGTATTTT.

The genes are TRBV9 and TRBJ2-7; weak D call: TRBD1 (5 bases). The V end lost 4 bases, the J end lost 2 bases, and 16 bases lay between the germline ends. Per the germline V gene, CDR1 is SGDLS and CDR2 is YYNGEE. This CDR3 contains 15 residues. CDR3 sequence: CASSPTGAYTYEQYF. CDR3 coding DNA: TGTGCCAGCAGCCCAACAGGTGCTTATACCTACGAGCAGTACTTC.

The rearrangement joins TRBV19 to TRBJ2-2; TRBD2 agrees at 7 bases. This CDR3 comprises 12 residues. Germline values: CDR1 LNHDA, CDR2 SQIVND (reference sequence). The trim removed 8 bases at V and 5 bases at J, leaving 2 bases unmatched. CDR3 in DNA: TGTGCCAGTCGGGGGGAAACCGGGGAGCTGTTTTTT. It specifies CASRGETGELFF.

This chain joins TRBV19 and TRBJ1-5; D is undetermined. Trimming removed 6 bases from V and 2 bases from J, with 14 bases in between. The CDR3 has 15 residues. CDR1 and CDR2 (germline): LNHDA, SQIVND (reference sequence). CDR3 coding DNA: TGTGCCAGTAGACCGATAGAAATTGGCAATCAGCCCCAGCATTTT. This encodes CASRPIEIGNQPQHF.

The chain combines TRBV2 with TRBJ2-3; 11 positions agree with TRBD2. Per germline, CDR1 SNHLY and CDR2 FYNNEI. There are 14 residues in the CDR3. V gave up 5 bases and J gave up 5 bases; unmatched junction bases: 3. CDR3 DNA sequence: TGTGCCAGCAGTATGGGACTAGCGGAAGATACGCAGTATTTT. Protein: CASSMGLAEDTQYF.

This chain connects TRBV7-8 to TRBJ1-2; D not resolved. V was trimmed by 3 bases and J by 4 bases, leaving 15 bases between them. The germline CDR1 and CDR2 sequences are SGHVS and FQNEAQ. The CDR3 spans 15 residues. CDR3 loop: CASSFQDSKIYGYTF. The CDR3 coding sequence is TGTGCCAGCAGCTTTCAGGATTCCAAAATCTATGGCTACACCTTC.

This sequence joins TRBV2 and TRBJ2-7; weak D call: TRBD2 (7 bases). The V gene lost 2 bases and the J gene lost 6 bases, with 11 bases spanning the gap. The CDR3 length is 13 residues. Germline lookup yields CDR1 SNHLY and CDR2 FYNNEI. CDR3 DNA sequence: TGTGCCAGCAGTGAAAGGGGGGGGAGCGAGCAGTACTTC. It specifies CASSERGGSEQYF.

This clone was counted between two and nine times. The chain recombines TRBV10-1 with TRBJ1-6, with TRBD1 identical over 7 bases. The CDR3 totals 14 residues. V lost 3 bases to trimming and J lost 5 bases; unmatched junction nucleotides: 1. Looked up from germline, CDR1 is WNHNN and CDR2 is SYGVQD (reference sequence). The CDR3 sequence is CASSDGQDNSPLHF. CDR3 DNA sequence: TGCGCCAGCAGTGATGGACAGGATAATTCACCCCTCCACTTT.

The chain links TRBV11-3 to TRBJ2-5; tentatively, D is TRBD2 (6 bases). Germline V gene sequence: CDR1 SGHNT, CDR2 YENEEA. The length of the CDR3 is 14 residues. Trimming took off 2 bases at V and 3 bases at J, with 10 bases between the two ends. The CDR3 region is CASSLTTGEETQYF. The CDR3 DNA reads as TGTGCCAGCAGCTTAACAACGGGGGAAGAGACCCAGTACTTC.

This chain links TRBV11-2 with TRBJ2-6; D is unresolved. Trimming stripped 1 base from V and 0 bases from J, with 10 bases between. The CDR3 totals 17 residues. Germline values: CDR1 SGHAT, CDR2 FQNNGV. CDR3 DNA sequence: TGTGCCAGCAGCTTAGCTCCGGTTAGCTCTGGGGCCAACGTCCTGACTTTC. Protein product: CASSLAPVSSGANVLTF.

V is TRBV11-3 and J is TRBJ2-5; 9 nucleotides line up with TRBD1. V lost 6 bases to trimming and J lost 1 base; unmatched junction nucleotides: 6. Per germline, CDR1 SGHNT and CDR2 YENEEA. The CDR3 is 15 amino acids. The CDR3 loop reads CASSSRTGAQETQYF. The CDR3 nucleotides are TGTGCCAGCAGTTCTAGGACAGGGGCCCAAGAGACCCAGTACTTC.

The chain couples TRBV4-1 to TRBJ2-2, with D maybe TRBD1 (5 bases). This CDR3 region has 14 residues. Trimming stripped 7 bases from V and 2 bases from J, with 11 bases between. Looked up from germline, CDR1 is MGHRA and CDR2 is YSYEKL. The CDR3 DNA reads TGCGCCAGCAACTCCAGGGCCAACACCGGGGAGCTGTTTTTT. This codes for CASNSRANTGELFF.

This clone came up a few times. This rearrangement joins TRBV18 to TRBJ1-2, with D possibly matching TRBD1 (5 bases). Trimming took 5 bases from V and 2 from J, leaving 12 bases between them. Germline values: CDR1 KGHSH, CDR2 LQKENI. This CDR3 comprises 14 residues. CDR3 sequence (DNA): TGTGCCAGCTCAACCATGACAGTGAACTATGGCTACACCTTC. This translates into CASSTMTVNYGYTF.

V gene TRBV6-5 combines with J gene TRBJ2-1, with TRBD2 matching 14 bases. Looked up from germline, CDR1 is MNHEY and CDR2 is SVGAGI. V was clipped by 7 bases and J by 8 bases; unmatched bases: 7. The CDR3 sequence is 15 residues long. The CDR3 spells CASKFGTSGRDEQFF. The CDR3 DNA reads as TGTGCCAGCAAATTCGGGACTAGCGGGAGAGATGAGCAGTTCTTC.

The V and J genes are TRBV5-5 and TRBJ2-2, with D unclear. This CDR3 comprises 14 residues. Germline-derived CDR1 and CDR2 are SGHKS and YYEKEE (reference sequence). V dropped 2 bases and J dropped 6 bases, with 11 bases sitting between them. The CDR3 nucleotides are TGTGCCAGCAGCTTCACCCTGTACCCCGGGGAGCTGTTTTTT. This gives the protein CASSFTLYPGELFF.

The rearrangement uses TRBV7-9 and TRBJ1-1; D is undetermined. Looked up from germline, CDR1 is SEHNR and CDR2 is FQNEAQ (reference sequence). V lost 2 bases to trimming and J lost 0 bases, with 10 bases between them. This CDR3 has 15 amino acids. CDR3 coding DNA: TGTGCCAGCAGCTTACGAACGGCCTTGAACACTGAAGCTTTCTTT. Its protein is CASSLRTALNTEAFF.

The chain combines TRBV5-4 with TRBJ2-2; no firm D call. The V end lost 4 bases, the J end lost 6 bases, and 7 bases lay between the germline ends. CDR1 SGHNT and CDR2 YYREEE come from the germline V gene (reference sequence). CDR3 length: 12 amino acids. The DNA of the CDR3 is TGTGCCAGCAGCGTACCCGCCGGGGAGCTGTTTTTT. It codes for CASSVPAGELFF.

The chain joins TRBV9 to TRBJ2-5; D remains ambiguous. Germline CDR1 and CDR2: SGDLS and YYNGEE. Trimming took 0 bases from V and 3 from J, leaving 6 bases between them. The CDR3 loop spans 13 amino acids. As DNA, the CDR3 is TGTGCCAGCAGCGTAGGAATGGAAGAGACCCAGTACTTC. The encoded protein is CASSVGMEETQYF.

Written as DNA, the CDR3 is TGTGCCAGTAATGCCGGGAGCCAGGGAGATACGCAGTATTTT. Translation: CASNAGSQGDTQYF. This chain uses TRBV19 with TRBJ2-3; D may be TRBD2 (6 bases). This CDR3 has 14 amino acids. The V gene's germline CDR1 is LNHDA and CDR2 SQIVND (reference sequence). The V end was cut by 7 bases, the J end by 5 bases, with 16 bases between.

This chain joins TRBV27 and TRBJ2-1, with 9 bases matching TRBD2. The length of the CDR3 is 15 residues. V lost 1 base and J lost 5; bases outside the gene matches: 3. CDR1 and CDR2 (germline): MNHEY, SMNVEV (reference sequence). DNA of the CDR3: TGTGCCAGCAGTTTATTTGCGGGAGGGGACAATGAGCAGTTCTTC. It specifies CASSLFAGGDNEQFF.

The gene calls are TRBV5-1 and TRBJ2-7; possible D gene TRBD2, 6 bases. The CDR3 consists of 13 residues. V lost 5 bases, J lost 0 bases, and 9 bases lay in between. Germline-derived CDR1 and CDR2 are SGHRS and YFSETQ. The CDR3 DNA sequence: TGCGCCAGCAGAACTAGCAGCTCCTACGAGCAGTACTTC. This translates into CASRTSSSYEQYF.

V usage is TRBV10-1 and J usage is TRBJ1-1; no definite D call. The CDR3 extends over 16 amino acids. Germline V gene sequence: CDR1 WNHNN, CDR2 SYGVQD (reference sequence). V was clipped by 6 bases and J by 0 bases, with 17 bases between them. The DNA for the CDR3 is TGCGCCAGCAGCGAAACAAGAACGCTAGTGAACACTGAAGCTTTCTTT. Residues: CASSETRTLVNTEAFF.

CDR3 sequence: CASSRQDGGYTF. DNA for the CDR3: TGTGCCAGCAGCCGACAGGACGGAGGCTACACCTTC. The chain uses TRBV3-1 (or the pseudogene TRBV3-2) and TRBJ1-2; tentatively, D is TRBD1 (6 bases). The CDR3 consists of 12 residues. Germline-derived CDR1 and CDR2 are LGHDT and YNNKEL (reference sequence). With 4 bases removed from V and 8 bases from J, the gap between germline ends came to 11 bases.

This clone was detected only a few times. This sequence joins TRBV3-1 (or the pseudogene TRBV3-2) and TRBJ1-6; a possible D gene is TRBD1 (5 bases). V was cut by 0 bases and J by 8 bases, with 14 bases left in between. The CDR3 is made up of 16 amino acids. The germline V gene has CDR1 LGHDT and CDR2 YNNKEL (reference sequence). CDR3 bases: TGTGCCAGCAGCCAAGATGCGGGGGTGCTCTATTCACCCCTCCACTTT. Protein sequence: CASSQDAGVLYSPLHF.

Remarks on this clone: The junction does not match germline at one end; this may be a read error. The chain has TRBV7-7 and TRBJ2-1; 9 nucleotides line up with TRBD2. The CDR3 contains 15 residues. Germline assignment: CDR1 SSHAT and CDR2 FNYEAQ (reference sequence). This CDR3 reads CASSSRLAAYNEQFF. CDR3 coding DNA: TGTGCTAGCAGCTCCAGACTAGCGGCCTACAATGAGCAGTTCTTC.

The chain has TRBV19 and TRBJ2-7; D might be TRBD1 (6 bases). Germline values: CDR1 LNHDA, CDR2 SQIVND (reference sequence). The V end lost 3 bases, the J end lost 2 bases, and 17 bases lay between the germline ends. The CDR3 length is 16 residues. CDR3 protein: CASSMLRTGTTYEQYF. CDR3 nucleotide sequence: TGTGCCAGTAGTATGTTACGGACCGGGACAACCTACGAGCAGTACTTC. Looking up the rest from reference TRBV19 and TRBJ2-7 gives the full variable domain: DGGITQSPKYLFRKEGQNVTLSCEQNLNHDAMYWYRQDPGQGLRLIYYSQIVNDFQKGDIAEGYSVSREKKESFPLTVTSAQKNPTAFYLCASSMLRTGTTYEQYFGPGTRLTVT.

The rearrangement links TRBV6-4 to TRBJ2-3; D is ambiguous. Trimming removed 4 bases from V and 3 bases from J, with 8 bases in between. This CDR3 has 13 amino acids. The germline V gene encodes CDR1 MRHNA and CDR2 SNTAGT. The CDR3 here is CASSVVPTDTQYF. The CDR3 coding sequence is TGTGCCAGCAGTGTTGTACCTACAGATACGCAGTATTTT.

The chain combines TRBV19 with TRBJ2-7; D is tentatively TRBD1 or TRBD2 (6 bases each). There are 14 residues in the CDR3. V lost 1 base, J lost 9 bases, and 16 bases lay in between. Germline V gives CDR1 LNHDA, CDR2 SQIVND (reference sequence). This CDR3 is CASSIGGRGSGQYF. DNA of the CDR3: TGTGCCAGTAGTATAGGTGGCAGGGGTAGCGGGCAGTACTTC. Looking up the rest from reference TRBV19 and TRBJ2-7 gives the full variable domain: DGGITQSPKYLFRKEGQNVTLSCEQNLNHDAMYWYRQDPGQGLRLIYYSQIVNDFQKGDIAEGYSVSREKKESFPLTVTSAQKNPTAFYLCASSIGGRGSGQYFGPGTRLTVT.

The V gene is TRBV30, the J gene TRBJ1-1; no clear D gene. Germline CDR1 and CDR2: GTSNPN and SVGIG (reference sequence). The CDR3 covers 11 residues. Trimming removed 2 bases from V and 10 bases from J, with 11 bases in between. In nucleotides, the CDR3 is TGTGCCTGGAGTTCCCAAGTGGTAGCTTTCTTT. It translates to CAWSSQVVAFF.